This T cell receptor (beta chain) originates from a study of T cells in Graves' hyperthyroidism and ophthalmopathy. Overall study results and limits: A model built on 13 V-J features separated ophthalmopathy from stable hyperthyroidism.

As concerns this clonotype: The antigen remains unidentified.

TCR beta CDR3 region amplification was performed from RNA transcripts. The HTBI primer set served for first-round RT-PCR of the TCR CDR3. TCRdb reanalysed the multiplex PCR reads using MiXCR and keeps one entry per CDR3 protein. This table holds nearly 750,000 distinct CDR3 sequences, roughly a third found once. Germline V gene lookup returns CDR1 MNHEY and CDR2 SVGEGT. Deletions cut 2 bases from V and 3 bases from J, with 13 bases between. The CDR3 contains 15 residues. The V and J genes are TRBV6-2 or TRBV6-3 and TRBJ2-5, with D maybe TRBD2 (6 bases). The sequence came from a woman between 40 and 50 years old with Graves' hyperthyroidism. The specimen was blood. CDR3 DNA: TGTGCCAGCAGTTACCGTCGGTCGGGGGAAGAGACCCAGTACTTC. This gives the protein CASSYRRSGEETQYF.